This entry lists 31 T cell receptor beta chains sequenced from one sample in a study of blood T cell repertoires in COVID-19. Only in-frame clones appear in the TCRdb table, and some are missing; sequencing was by immunoSEQ multiplex PCR. The data contain under 250,000 clones, about 88% of them singletons. Input material: peripheral blood. Receptors originate from a man aged 50 or older with COVID-19, enrolled during active disease.

The chain joins TRBV19 to TRBJ1-1, with a weak D call TRBD1 (5 bases). Germline V gene sequence: CDR1 LNHDA, CDR2 SQIVND (reference sequence). V dropped 5 bases and J dropped 4 bases, with 11 bases sitting between them. This CDR3 is built from 13 residues. The CDR3 sequence is CASSARVGTEAFF. In DNA, the CDR3 is TGTGCCAGTAGTGCCAGGGTCGGCACTGAAGCTTTCTTT.

The V call is TRBV19, the J call TRBJ2-7; 7 bases match TRBD2. The trim removed 2 bases at V and 7 bases at J, leaving 5 bases unmatched. In germline, CDR1 is LNHDA, CDR2 SQIVND (reference sequence). This CDR3 region has 13 residues. CDR3 sequence: CASSITQGGEQYF. CDR3 sequence (DNA): TGTGCCAGTAGTATAACCCAGGGAGGGGAGCAGTACTTC.

This clone was seen a handful of times. The chain uses TRBV2 and TRBJ2-5; a possible D gene is TRBD2 (6 bases). The CDR3 loop spans 16 amino acids. Germline CDR1 and CDR2: SNHLY and FYNNEI. Trimming removed 7 bases from V and 2 bases from J, with 20 bases in between. The CDR3: CASNVKVAEPQETQYF. Written as DNA, the CDR3 is TGTGCCAGCAATGTCAAGGTAGCGGAGCCACAAGAGACCCAGTACTTC.

The V call is TRBV4-1, the J call TRBJ1-3; 7 nucleotides align to TRBD1. There are 17 residues in the CDR3. V dropped 0 bases and J dropped 7; count of bases not matched to a gene: 12. Germline-derived CDR1 and CDR2 are MGHRA and YSYEKL. The CDR3 loop reads CASSQDWGQSLSNTIYF. Here the CDR3 DNA reads TGCGCCAGCAGCCAAGACTGGGGACAGTCCCTTTCGAACACCATATATTTT.

The chain links TRBV3-1 (or the pseudogene TRBV3-2) to TRBJ2-7, with TRBD1 matching over 11 bases. Germline loops: CDR1 LGHDT, CDR2 YNNKEL (reference sequence). There are 13 residues in the CDR3. After removal of 5 bases from V and 6 bases from J, the junction contained 3 bases not matched to a gene. The CDR3 spells CASSSGTGGEQYF. As DNA, the CDR3 is TGTGCCAGCAGCAGCGGGACAGGGGGCGAGCAGTACTTC.

V is TRBV19 and J is TRBJ1-5; D is perhaps TRBD1 (6 bases). CDR3 length: 15 amino acids. Germline CDR1 LNHDA, CDR2 SQIVND (reference sequence). V was cut by 1 base and J by 8 bases, with 15 bases left in between. CDR3 DNA sequence: TGTGCCAGTAGTATAGCTAGCAGGGGAAGGGAGCCCCAGCATTTT. It specifies CASSIASRGREPQHF.

The chain combines TRBV3-1 (or the pseudogene TRBV3-2) with TRBJ2-1; no clear D. Trimming stripped 0 bases from V and 8 bases from J, with 5 bases between. This CDR3 has 12 residues. Germline V gene sequence: CDR1 LGHDT, CDR2 YNNKEL (reference sequence). Here the CDR3 DNA reads TGTGCCAGCAGCCAAGACAACTATGAGCAGTTCTTC. It translates to CASSQDNYEQFF.

The rearrangement links TRBV5-5 to TRBJ1-3; perhaps TRBD1 as D (5 bases). Germline values: CDR1 SGHKS, CDR2 YYEKEE (reference sequence). The CDR3 loop spans 14 amino acids. V gave up 1 base and J gave up 0 bases, with 5 bases separating them. The CDR3 DNA reads as TGTGCCAGCAGCTTGACAGGCTCTGGAAACACCATATATTTT. It is translated as CASSLTGSGNTIYF.

This clone was picked up one time. The V gene is TRBV19, the J gene TRBJ1-5; D call uncertain. The length of the CDR3 is 14 residues. The germline V and J ends were trimmed by 3 bases and 9 bases, with 15 bases remaining between them. Germline V gene data show CDR1 as LNHDA and CDR2 as SQIVND (reference sequence). Here the CDR3 reads CASSIVTAEVPQHF. CDR3 sequence (DNA): TGTGCCAGTAGTATTGTGACTGCCGAGGTGCCCCAGCATTTT.

The chain recombines TRBV5-4 with TRBJ1-2, with D maybe TRBD1 (6 bases). V was trimmed by 4 bases and J by 3 bases, leaving 13 bases between them. Germline-derived CDR1 and CDR2 are SGHNT and YYREEE (reference sequence). This CDR3 region has 14 residues. CDR3 sequence (DNA): TGTGCCAGCAGCGTCAACAGGGTGGACTATGGCTACACCTTC. Amino acid sequence: CASSVNRVDYGYTF.

The chain joins TRBV19 to TRBJ2-2; D gene uncertain. The CDR3 consists of 15 residues. The V gene lost 4 bases and the J gene lost 2 bases, with 11 bases spanning the gap. Germline CDR1 LNHDA, CDR2 SQIVND (reference sequence). The CDR3 nucleotides are TGTGCCAGTAGTAGGTTTACAGACAACACCGGGGAGCTGTTTTTT. The encoded protein is CASSRFTDNTGELFF.

The chain carries TRBV30 and TRBJ2-1; weak D call: TRBD1 (5 bases). The CDR3 length is 12 residues. Germline V gives CDR1 GTSNPN, CDR2 SVGIG (reference sequence). Trimming took off 7 bases at V and 4 bases at J, with 11 bases between the two ends. CDR3 amino acids: CASLTEYNEQFF. The CDR3 nucleotides read TGTGCCTCTCTGACAGAATACAATGAGCAGTTCTTC.

V gene TRBV24-1 combines with J gene TRBJ2-3; possibly TRBD1 for D (6 bases). V dropped 1 base and J dropped 3 bases, with 13 bases sitting between them. Germline values: CDR1 KGHDR, CDR2 SFDVKD. CDR3 size: 16 residues. CDR3 nucleotides: TGTGCCACCAGTGATTTACCGGGCAGGGGAACAGATACGCAGTATTTT. Its translation is CATSDLPGRGTDTQYF.

The rearrangement uses TRBV6-5 and TRBJ1-5; 7 nucleotides align to TRBD1. The CDR3 is 15 amino acids. J lost 7 bases, V lost 2 bases, and 8 bases had no gene match. The V gene's germline CDR1 is MNHEY and CDR2 SVGAGI. CDR3 loop: CASSYRRQGGQPQHF. CDR3 in DNA: TGTGCCAGCAGTTACCGAAGACAGGGCGGCCAGCCCCAGCATTTT.

This clone has only a few counts. J is TRBJ2-2 and V is TRBV6-2 or TRBV6-3, with a weak D call TRBD1 (5 bases). The CDR3 sequence is 16 residues long. Germline-derived CDR1 and CDR2 are MNHEY and SVGEGT. V was shortened by 0 bases and J by 1 base, with 9 bases between the two germline ends. CDR3 in amino acids: CASSYSADKNTGELFF. CDR3 in DNA: TGTGCCAGCAGTTACTCGGCGGACAAGAACACCGGGGAGCTGTTTTTT.

This chain connects TRBV5-6 to TRBJ1-1; D is undetermined. Germline V gene sequence: CDR1 SGHDT, CDR2 YYEEEE. The CDR3 sequence is 12 residues long. V shed 4 bases and J shed 1 base, with 5 bases lying between them. CDR3 DNA sequence: TGTGCCAGCAGCCGTTCGAACACTGAAGCTTTCTTT. Its translation is CASSRSNTEAFF.

The chain joins TRBV9 to TRBJ1-3, with 11 positions matching TRBD1. The CDR3 is 16 residues long. Germline CDR1 and CDR2: SGDLS and YYNGEE. Losses at the gene ends were 3 bases for V and 3 bases for J; bases not matched to a gene: 5. In DNA form, the CDR3 reads TGTGCCAGCAGCGGAGGGACAGGGGGTATTGGAAACACCATATATTTT. Its translation is CASSGGTGGIGNTIYF.

The chain uses TRBV15 and TRBJ2-3; D not certain. The CDR3 length is 14 residues. Per germline, CDR1 LNHNV and CDR2 YYDKDF (reference sequence). Trimming pared 0 bases from V and 1 base from J, leaving 5 bases between. CDR3 coding DNA: TGTGCCACCAGCAGAGACCCAGGCACAGATACGCAGTATTTT. This encodes CATSRDPGTDTQYF. The full variable domain, with the rest looked up from reference TRBV15 and TRBJ2-3, is DAMVIQNPRYQVTQFGKPVTLSCSQTLNHNVMYWYQQKSSQAPKLLFHYYDKDFNNEADTPDNFQSRRPNTSFCFLDIRSPGLGDTAMYLCATSRDPGTDTQYFGPGTRLTVL.

The chain employs TRBV3-1 (or the pseudogene TRBV3-2) and TRBJ2-7, with a possible D match to TRBD1 (5 bases). Germline V lookup: CDR1 LGHDT, CDR2 YNNKEL (reference sequence). This CDR3 region has 13 residues. Trimming removed 0 bases from V and 13 bases from J, with 16 bases in between. The CDR3 protein is CASSQDPQVGIYF. CDR3 DNA: TGTGCCAGCAGCCAAGACCCACAGGTTGGGATATACTTC.

This clone came up a few times. The chain joins TRBV9 to TRBJ2-1; TRBD2 aligns across 11 bases. This CDR3 spans 15 amino acids. The germline V gene encodes CDR1 SGDLS and CDR2 YYNGEE. V was clipped by 0 bases and J by 7 bases; unmatched bases: 3. CDR3 DNA sequence: TGTGCCAGCAGCGTAGACCGACTAGCGGGGAATGAGCAGTTCTTC. Translating it yields CASSVDRLAGNEQFF.

This clone appeared a single time. The rearrangement joins TRBV6-5 to TRBJ2-1, with D perhaps matching TRBD1 (5 bases). Germline CDR1 reads MNHEY; CDR2 reads SVGAGI. This CDR3 spans 13 amino acids. The V gene lost 0 bases and the J gene lost 6 bases, with 6 bases spanning the gap. CDR3 residues: CASSYSRANEQFF. The CDR3 DNA reads as TGTGCCAGCAGTTACTCCAGGGCCAATGAGCAGTTCTTC.

A word on this clone: Other DNA sequences in the sample encode the same CDR3. This chain connects TRBV30 to TRBJ1-2, with 9 bases that match TRBD1. The CDR3 runs to 15 residues. The V gene's germline CDR1 is GTSNPN and CDR2 SVGIG (reference sequence). The V segment lost 2 bases and the J segment 8 bases; nucleotides outside the gene matches: 12. The CDR3 region has the DNA TGTGCCTGGAGTTTAAACAGGGGGCGCGGGGGGGGCTACACCTTC. It specifies CAWSLNRGRGGGYTF.

The V and J genes are TRBV6-6 and TRBJ2-7, with 9 bases fitting TRBD1. The CDR3 contains 12 residues. V dropped 6 bases and J dropped 4; count of bases not matched to a gene: 1. CDR1 is MNHNY, CDR2 SVGAGI, per germline (reference sequence). Written as DNA, the CDR3 is TGTGCCAGCAGAGACAGGGGGTACGAGCAGTACTTC. Protein sequence: CASRDRGYEQYF.

The J gene is TRBJ2-2, the V gene TRBV3-1 (or the pseudogene TRBV3-2); TRBD1 might be the D (5 bases). Germline CDR1 and CDR2: LGHDT and YNNKEL (reference sequence). The length of the CDR3 is 14 residues. V was trimmed by 1 base and J by 7 bases, leaving 10 bases between them. CDR3 in DNA: TGTGCCAGCAGCCAAGGGGGCGGAATCGGGGAGCTGTTTTTT. Translated, it gives CASSQGGGIGELFF.

The V and J genes are TRBV6-5 and TRBJ2-3; tentatively, D is TRBD1 (5 bases). Germline V gene lookup returns CDR1 MNHEY and CDR2 SVGAGI. CDR3 size: 11 residues. The ends were cut back, 11 bases at V and 4 bases at J, with 10 bases in the middle. CDR3 residues: CAGDRADTQYF. The CDR3, as DNA: TGTGCCGGCGACAGAGCAGATACGCAGTATTTT.

The rearrangement links TRBV30 to TRBJ1-1, with TRBD1 matching 7 bases. Looked up from germline, CDR1 is GTSNPN and CDR2 is SVGIG (reference sequence). The CDR3 is 14 residues long. Trimming removed 1 base from V and 1 base from J; junction bases left unmatched: 3. The CDR3 DNA sequence: TGTGCCTGGAGTGAGGGGGCGGGGAACACTGAAGCTTTCTTT. It codes for CAWSEGAGNTEAFF.

J is TRBJ2-3 and V is TRBV10-3; 12 positions match TRBD2. CDR3 size: 16 residues. CDR1 is ENHRY, CDR2 SYGVKD, per germline. V shed 5 bases and J 6 bases; nucleotides not matched to a gene: 9. As DNA, the CDR3 is TGTGCCATCAGTTGGGCTAGCGGGGGGGCAGGGGATACGCAGTATTTT. It yields the protein CAISWASGGAGDTQYF.

This clone occurred a few times. The rearrangement joins TRBV12-1 to TRBJ2-1; the DNA was not compared with TRBD2, the D call given in the table. TRBV12-1 is deemed a pseudogene. The CDR3 contains 12 residues. This CDR3 reads CASALVFNEQFF. CDR3 DNA sequence: TGTGCCAGCGCACTAGTGTTCAATGAGCAGTTCTTC.

The chain combines TRBV9 with TRBJ2-7; D gene unclear. Germline-derived CDR1 and CDR2 are SGDLS and YYNGEE. The CDR3 consists of 16 residues. Between the trimmed V and J ends, which lost 2 bases and 0 bases, there was a span of 15 bases. For the CDR3, the DNA is TGTGCCAGCAGCGTTCCCGAGAAATTAAGCTCCTACGAGCAGTACTTC. This sequence encodes CASSVPEKLSSYEQYF.

The gene calls are TRBV7-9 and TRBJ1-2; the D is unclear. The length of the CDR3 is 15 residues. V lost 3 bases, J lost 1 base, and 12 bases lay in between. Per the germline V gene, CDR1 is SEHNR and CDR2 is FQNEAQ (reference sequence). CDR3 in DNA: TGTGCCAGCAGCTTCGGTTCATCGGTTAACTATGGCTACACCTTC. Its translation: CASSFGSSVNYGYTF.

The gene calls are TRBV10-1 and TRBJ2-5, with 11 bases identical to TRBD2. The V gene's germline CDR1 is WNHNN and CDR2 SYGVQD (reference sequence). This CDR3 is 17 amino acids long. With V trimmed by 7 bases and J by 4 bases, 14 bases remained unmatched. This chain's CDR3 is CASNPSLAGGPRETQYF. The CDR3 region has the DNA TGCGCCAGCAACCCTTCCCTAGCGGGGGGCCCCAGAGAGACCCAGTACTTC.